Below, 24 T cell receptor beta chains from the same sample are listed, as sequenced in a study of T cells in narcolepsy. The assay was immunoSEQ multiplex PCR, and TCRdb's table has in-frame clones only and misses some. The sample carries around 31,000 clones, approximately 85% recorded once. The specimen sequenced was CD45RA- memory CD4+ T cells from PBMCs. The receptors shown here come from a human donor with narcolepsy.

The J gene is TRBJ1-2, the V gene TRBV7-3, with 10 bases matching TRBD1. The V gene end was trimmed by 5 bases and the J gene end by 2 bases; junction bases not matched to a gene: 2. The V gene's germline CDR1 is SGHTA and CDR2 FQGTGA. The CDR3 runs 14 residues. CDR3 in amino acids: CASSPGQGNYGYTF. In nucleotides, the CDR3 is TGTGCCAGCAGCCCGGGACAGGGGAACTATGGCTACACCTTC.

This clone was counted a few times. This rearrangement joins TRBV14 to TRBJ2-3, with D perhaps assigned TRBD1 or TRBD2 (6 bases each). V shed 3 bases and J shed 9 bases, with 25 bases lying between them. From germline, CDR1 is SGHDN and CDR2 FVKESK. This CDR3 contains 17 residues. The CDR3 region is CASSQSLSGSLQGTQYF. In DNA form, the CDR3 reads TGTGCCAGCAGCCAGTCTCTTAGCGGATCACTCCAGGGGACGCAGTATTTT.

The rearrangement joins TRBV19 to TRBJ2-7; maybe TRBD1 (6 bases). This CDR3 region has 15 residues. The germline V and J ends were trimmed by 3 bases and 5 bases, with 17 bases remaining between them. In germline, CDR1 is LNHDA, CDR2 SQIVND (reference sequence). The CDR3 loop reads CASSIRTDLGNEQYF. CDR3 coding DNA: TGTGCCAGTAGTATCCGGACAGATCTTGGGAACGAGCAGTACTTC.

This clone was detected a few times. The rearrangement links TRBV7-5 to TRBJ2-7; TRBD2, the table's D call, lacks a check against the DNA. TRBV7-5 is a pseudogene locus. The CDR3 spans 14 residues. The CDR3 region has the DNA TGTGTCAGAAGAGCTAGCGGGAGATCCTACGAGCAGTACTTC. Protein sequence: CVRRASGRSYEQYF.

This clone occurred once. The chain combines TRBV18 with TRBJ1-1; D not resolved. The CDR3 has 14 amino acids. Germline loops: CDR1 KGHSH, CDR2 LQKENI. V lost 3 bases, J lost 0 bases, and 8 bases lay in between. The CDR3 nucleotides read TGTGCCAGCTCACCGAGGACGGTGAACACTGAAGCTTTCTTT. It codes for CASSPRTVNTEAFF.

The genes are TRBV29-1 and TRBJ1-4; possible D gene TRBD1, 6 bases. CDR3 length equals 14 residues. The V end lost 3 bases, the J end lost 8 bases, and 16 bases lay between the germline ends. Germline V gene sequence: CDR1 SQVTM, CDR2 ANQGSEA. The CDR3 DNA is TGCAGCGTTGAGGACCGGGGGCTGAGGGAAAAACTGTTTTTT. It specifies CSVEDRGLREKLFF.

With respect to this clone: One junction end does not reproduce the germline sequence, and a read error may be involved. Other DNA sequences in the same sample also yield this CDR3. V and J are TRBV5-6 and TRBJ1-1; no reliable D call. Germline V gene data show CDR1 as SGHDT and CDR2 as YYEEEE. CDR3 length: 14 residues. The CDR3 region has the DNA TGTGCCAGCAGCCCTGTGGGTGGGTACACTGAAGCTTTTTTT. Protein: CASSPVGGYTEAFF.

The sample holds a few counts of this clone. The V call is TRBV7-2, the J call TRBJ2-7; no clear D gene. The CDR3 has 13 amino acids. Germline CDR1 reads SGHTA; CDR2 reads FQGNSA. V dropped 3 bases and J dropped 4 bases, with 10 bases sitting between them. The CDR3 loop reads CASSFGPNYEQYF. As DNA, the CDR3 is TGTGCCAGCAGCTTCGGTCCCAATTACGAGCAGTACTTC.

The table lists this clone with a few counts. CDR3 nucleotide sequence: TGTGCCAGCAGCCCGCGGGACAGTGTGCCATCCACAGATACGCAGTATTTT. This codes for CASSPRDSVPSTDTQYF. The chain joins TRBV7-2 to TRBJ2-3; maybe TRBD1 (7 bases). Trimming removed 5 bases from V and 2 bases from J, with 20 bases in between. There are 17 residues in the CDR3. Germline V gene lookup returns CDR1 SGHTA and CDR2 FQGNSA.

Regarding this clone: The junction departs from germline at one end; a sequencing error may be responsible. The chain links TRBV4-3 to TRBJ1-4; the D is unclear. The CDR3 totals 15 residues. Germline V CDR1 and CDR2: LGHNA, YSLEER. In nucleotides, the CDR3 is TGCGCCAGCAGTCAAGACCCCTTGACTGGTGAAAAACTGTTTTTT. Translating it yields CASSQDPLTGEKLFF.

The chain has TRBV2 and TRBJ1-5, with D possibly being TRBD1 (5 bases). The germline V gene has CDR1 SNHLY and CDR2 FYNNEI. V gave up 5 bases and J gave up 7 bases, with 15 bases separating them. The CDR3 totals 14 residues. Written as DNA, the CDR3 is TGTGCCAGCAGTTCTCGGGGAGGGGAACAGCCCCAGCATTTT. Its protein is CASSSRGGEQPQHF. The full variable domain, completed using reference TRBV2 and TRBJ1-5, is EPEVTQTPSHQVTQMGQEVILRCVPISNHLYFYWYRQILGQKVEFLVSFYNNEISEKSEIFDDQFSVERPDGSNFTLKIRSTKLEDSAMYFCASSSRGGEQPQHFGDGTRLSIL.

J is TRBJ1-4 and V is TRBV5-6; maybe TRBD1 (5 bases). The CDR3 consists of 14 residues. V was pared by 1 base and J by 6 bases, with 10 bases between. CDR1 SGHDT and CDR2 YYEEEE come from the germline V gene. The CDR3 DNA follows: TGTGCCAGCAGCTTGATGGGGGGTTATGAAAAACTGTTTTTT. Its translation: CASSLMGGYEKLFF.

This chain links TRBV6-6 with TRBJ1-6; no definite D call. V was cut by 2 bases and J by 5 bases, with 7 bases left in between. Germline V gene sequence: CDR1 MNHNY, CDR2 SVGAGI (reference sequence). CDR3 length equals 14 residues. The CDR3 is CASSYPVDNSPLHF. Written as DNA, the CDR3 is TGTGCCAGCAGTTACCCAGTGGATAATTCACCCCTCCACTTT.

CDR3 region: CSVGDKSNQPQHF. DNA of the CDR3: TGCAGCGTTGGAGATAAAAGCAATCAGCCCCAGCATTTT. The gene calls are TRBV29-1 and TRBJ1-5, with no clear D. Between the trimmed V and J ends, which lost 4 bases and 1 base, there was a span of 8 bases. Germline lookup yields CDR1 SQVTM and CDR2 ANQGSEA. The CDR3 covers 13 residues.

This chain links TRBV18 with TRBJ2-5; 9 bases align to TRBD2. The DNA end is a closer match to TRBJ2-7, so the J assignment may be wrong. This CDR3 has 15 amino acids. CDR1 is KGHSH and CDR2 is LQKENI in the germline V gene. The CDR3 nucleotides read TGTGCCAGCTCACCACGCCTAGCGGGGACCTACGAGCAGTACTTC. Its translation: CASSPRLAGTYEQYF.

This chain links TRBV29-1 with TRBJ2-5; either TRBD1 or TRBD2 may fit D (5 bases each). Looked up from germline, CDR1 is SQVTM and CDR2 is ANQGSEA. The CDR3 is 14 residues long. The V and J ends lost 6 bases and 4 bases respectively, with 18 bases between them. This CDR3 is CSVDPTASGETQYF. Written as DNA, the CDR3 is TGCAGCGTCGATCCGACAGCCAGCGGAGAGACCCAGTACTTC.

The sample holds a few counts of this clone. This chain links TRBV6-1 with TRBJ1-5; a weak D match, TRBD1 (5 bases). Trimming left V 4 bases short and J 7 bases short, with 14 bases between. Germline V gene data show CDR1 as MNHNS and CDR2 as SASEGT. The CDR3 is 14 residues long. For the CDR3, the DNA is TGTGCCAGCAGTGTAAGCGGGGCGGTACAGCCCCAGCATTTT. The encoded protein is CASSVSGAVQPQHF.

This rearrangement joins TRBV6-5 to TRBJ2-3; D might be TRBD1 (6 bases). The V gene's germline CDR1 is MNHEY and CDR2 SVGAGI. Trimming cost V 6 bases and J 3 bases, with 13 bases left between them. The CDR3 has 14 amino acids. This CDR3 reads CASSPGVETDTQYF. CDR3 coding DNA: TGTGCCAGCAGCCCAGGGGTGGAAACAGATACGCAGTATTTT.

This rearrangement joins TRBV27 to TRBJ2-7; D remains unclear. This CDR3 is 14 amino acids long. V lost 8 bases, J lost 0 bases, and 14 bases lay in between. Germline V gene sequence: CDR1 MNHEY, CDR2 SMNVEV (reference sequence). CDR3 in amino acids: CASRPRINSYEQYF. In DNA, the CDR3 is TGTGCCAGCCGCCCCCGGATCAACTCCTACGAGCAGTACTTC.

The chain is built from TRBV30 and TRBJ1-2, with D perhaps TRBD1 (5 bases). Per the germline V gene, CDR1 is GTSNPN and CDR2 is SVGIG (reference sequence). The germline V and J ends were trimmed by 4 bases and 5 bases, with 14 bases remaining between them. The CDR3 runs to 13 residues. This CDR3 is CAWIHGAGYGYTF. The CDR3 DNA is TGTGCCTGGATTCACGGGGCAGGGTATGGCTACACCTTC.

The chain joins TRBV7-9 to TRBJ2-7; D might be TRBD2 (5 bases). V shed 3 bases and J shed 2 bases, with 14 bases lying between them. This CDR3 contains 15 residues. Per the germline V gene, CDR1 is SEHNR and CDR2 is FQNEAQ (reference sequence). In nucleotides, the CDR3 is TGTGCCAGCAGCTTTGGTCCAGACGGGGCCTACGAGCAGTACTTC. Its translation is CASSFGPDGAYEQYF.

This clone was counted between two and nine times. The rearrangement joins TRBV7-8 to TRBJ1-1, with 8 bases that match TRBD1. The CDR3 has 15 amino acids. CDR1 SGHVS and CDR2 FQNEAQ come from the germline V gene. The J segment lost 4 bases and the V segment lost 4 bases, leaving 8 bases of the junction unmatched. The CDR3 reads CASSSRPDRGTEAFF. The CDR3 DNA reads TGTGCCAGCAGCTCCAGACCAGACAGGGGCACTGAAGCTTTCTTT.

This chain joins TRBV5-1 and TRBJ2-3; 10 bases are a match to TRBD2. The germline gives CDR1 SGHRS, CDR2 YFSETQ. This CDR3 spans 16 amino acids. With 4 bases clipped from V and 4 bases from J, the junction kept 9 bases outside the gene matches. The CDR3, as DNA: TGCGCCAGCAGCCCGCGGGCTAGCGGGAGCTCAGATACGCAGTATTTT. Amino acids: CASSPRASGSSDTQYF.

Points on this clone: Other DNA sequences of this sample code for an identical CDR3. The CDR3 sequence is CASSIGASAGRETQYF. The CDR3 region has the DNA TGTGCCAGTAGTATAGGGGCTAGCGCCGGTCGGGAGACCCAGTACTTC. V and J are TRBV19 and TRBJ2-5, with TRBD2 as a possible D gene (6 bases). The CDR3 loop spans 16 amino acids. Germline assignment: CDR1 LNHDA and CDR2 SQIVND (reference sequence). V was trimmed by 1 base and J by 5 bases, leaving 17 bases between them.